Below, 10 T cell receptor beta chains from the same sample are listed, as sequenced in a study of blood T cell repertoires in COVID-19. The repertoire was sequenced with immunoSEQ multiplex PCR; TCRdb's copy has only in-frame clones and lacks some. The sample records approximately 230,000 clones, roughly four fifths being singletons. The material sequenced was peripheral blood. Receptors were obtained from an elderly man with acute or convalescent COVID-19.

The chain combines TRBV7-3 with TRBJ1-2, with 12 bases identical to TRBD1. Germline V gene sequence: CDR1 SGHTA, CDR2 FQGTGA. Trimming cost V 5 bases and J 4 bases; bases outside gene matches: 5. CDR3 size: 15 residues. The CDR3 protein is CASSPGTGGAYGYTF. CDR3 DNA sequence: TGTGCCAGCAGCCCCGGGACAGGGGGCGCCTATGGCTACACCTTC.

V is TRBV19 and J is TRBJ1-5; TRBD1 is a possible D gene (5 bases). This CDR3 has 14 amino acids. Per germline, CDR1 LNHDA and CDR2 SQIVND (reference sequence). V was cut by 3 bases and J by 7 bases, with 13 bases left in between. The CDR3 here is CASSIGAGWQPQHF. As DNA, the CDR3 is TGTGCCAGTAGTATTGGGGCAGGGTGGCAGCCCCAGCATTTT. Drawing the rest from reference TRBV19 and TRBJ1-5, the complete variable domain is DGGITQSPKYLFRKEGQNVTLSCEQNLNHDAMYWYRQDPGQGLRLIYYSQIVNDFQKGDIAEGYSVSREKKESFPLTVTSAQKNPTAFYLCASSIGAGWQPQHFGDGTRLSIL.

This chain uses TRBV11-2 with TRBJ2-1; D unresolved. This CDR3 is built from 13 residues. Germline assignment: CDR1 SGHAT and CDR2 FQNNGV. The ends were cut back, 1 base at V and 10 bases at J, with 11 bases in the middle. CDR3 coding DNA: TGTGCCAGCAGCTTAGTGGCCCGTCCGGAGCAGTTCTTC. Its translation is CASSLVARPEQFF.

A few counts support this clone. The chain combines TRBV19 with TRBJ2-3, with 10 bases matching TRBD2. CDR3 length equals 16 residues. Germline values: CDR1 LNHDA, CDR2 SQIVND (reference sequence). The J segment lost 4 bases and the V segment lost 1 base, leaving 5 bases of the junction unmatched. In nucleotides, the CDR3 is TGTGCCAGTAGTATAGCAGCTAGCGGGAGAGCAGATACGCAGTATTTT. Its translation: CASSIAASGRADTQYF.

The J gene is TRBJ1-5, the V gene TRBV30, with D possibly TRBD1 on 6 matching bases. Trimming stripped 1 base from V and 5 bases from J, with 12 bases between. This CDR3 contains 14 residues. From germline, CDR1 is GTSNPN and CDR2 SVGIG (reference sequence). The CDR3 coding sequence is TGTGCCTGGAGTGCAGGACAGACTTATCAGCCCCAGCATTTT. This translates into CAWSAGQTYQPQHF.

The V gene is TRBV5-1, the J gene TRBJ1-3; D remains ambiguous. Deletions cut 5 bases from V and 4 bases from J, with 16 bases between. This CDR3 comprises 15 residues. The germline CDR1 and CDR2 sequences are SGHRS and YFSETQ. The CDR3: CASSAFAFGGNTIYF. The CDR3 bases are TGCGCCAGCAGTGCCTTCGCCTTTGGCGGAAACACCATATATTTT.

V and J are TRBV7-8 and TRBJ2-7, with 9 bases lining up with TRBD2. Germline trimming cut 0 bases from V and 2 bases from J; bases unmatched to any gene: 5. This CDR3 is built from 16 residues. Germline loops: CDR1 SGHVS, CDR2 FQNEAQ. The CDR3 region is CASSLAPLAGPYEQYF. DNA for the CDR3: TGTGCCAGCAGCTTAGCGCCCCTAGCGGGACCCTACGAGCAGTACTTC.

The chain couples TRBV18 to TRBJ2-2, with D possibly matching TRBD1 (5 bases). The CDR3 consists of 15 residues. Germline V gene data show CDR1 as KGHSH and CDR2 as LQKENI. V lost 2 bases and J 7 bases, leaving 14 bases between the germline ends. CDR3 nucleotide sequence: TGTGCCAGCTCACCAGCCCCAGGGCAGGGCGGGGAGCTGTTTTTT. Protein product: CASSPAPGQGGELFF.

The rearrangement uses TRBV5-1 and TRBJ2-7, with 9 bases that match TRBD1. J gave up 6 bases and V 3 bases, and 4 bases lay outside the gene matches. The germline V gene has CDR1 SGHRS and CDR2 YFSETQ. The CDR3 runs to 13 residues. CDR3 bases: TGCGCCAGCAGCTGGACAGGGGCTAGCGAGCAGTACTTC. Translating gives CASSWTGASEQYF.

The chain joins TRBV2 to TRBJ1-5; possible D gene TRBD1, 5 bases. The CDR3 is 14 residues long. Trimming pared 2 bases from V and 4 bases from J, leaving 9 bases between. From germline, CDR1 is SNHLY and CDR2 FYNNEI. The CDR3 bases are TGTGCCAGCAGTGAACAGGGCTGGAATCAGCCCCAGCATTTT. Protein: CASSEQGWNQPQHF.